Listed below are T cell receptor beta chains from one sample, sequenced in a study of cytomegalovirus exposure and HLA in healthy donors. Data came from immunoSEQ multiplex PCR; TCRdb stores just in-frame clones and leaves some out. The table has some 130,000 clones, about four fifths seen once; the top ten hold roughly 1.3%. Sequencing was carried out using PBMCs. These receptors came from a male donor in good health and CMV-seropositive. CDR3s include the opening cysteine and the closing phenylalanine or tryptophan. Fields, in order: J gene, D gene, clone size, V gene, CDR3 protein, CDR3 DNA. A D gene is named only where the DNA matches it firmly. The size entry is marked missing in some rows and otherwise reads once, few, many or a size class.

j_call: TRBJ1-5
d_call: .
clone_size: .
v_call: TRBV18
cdr3_aa: CASSPLSGLNQPQHF
cdr3_nt: TGTGCCAGCTCACCACTCTCAGGACTCAATCAGCCCCAGCATTTT

j_call: TRBJ2-3
d_call: .
clone_size: .
v_call: TRBV5-1
cdr3_aa: CASSWHQGTDTQYF
cdr3_nt: TGCGCCAGCAGCTGGCACCAGGGTACAGATACGCAGTATTTT

j_call: TRBJ2-5
d_call: .
clone_size: .
v_call: TRBV7-7
cdr3_aa: CASLGADQTQYF
cdr3_nt: TGTGCTAGTTTGGGGGCAGACCAGACCCAGTACTTC

j_call: TRBJ1-5
d_call: .
clone_size: .
v_call: TRBV19
cdr3_aa: CASSGLEGQPQHF
cdr3_nt: TGTGCCAGTAGTGGTTTGGAGGGTCAGCCCCAGCATTTT

j_call: TRBJ1-5
d_call: TRBD1
clone_size: .
v_call: TRBV28
cdr3_aa: CASSLAGTGVGQPQHF
cdr3_nt: TGTGCCAGCAGTTTAGCCGGGACAGGGGTCGGTCAGCCCCAGCATTTT

j_call: TRBJ1-1
d_call: TRBD1
clone_size: once
v_call: TRBV28
cdr3_aa: CASSPGDREGTEAFF
cdr3_nt: TGTGCCAGCAGTCCGGGGGACAGGGAGGGCACTGAAGCTTTCTTT

j_call: TRBJ2-5
d_call: .
clone_size: .
v_call: TRBV6-5
cdr3_aa: CASSYGWETQYF
cdr3_nt: TGTGCCAGCAGTTACGGATGGGAGACCCAGTACTTC

j_call: TRBJ2-2
d_call: .
clone_size: .
v_call: TRBV19
cdr3_aa: CASKRVGELFF
cdr3_nt: TGTGCCAGTAAGAGGGTCGGGGAGCTGTTTTTT

j_call: TRBJ2-5
d_call: TRBD1
clone_size: .
v_call: TRBV2
cdr3_aa: CASSGTGTQTQYF
cdr3_nt: TGTGCCAGCAGTGGGACAGGGACCCAGACCCAGTACTTC

j_call: TRBJ2-1
d_call: .
clone_size: .
v_call: TRBV6-5
cdr3_aa: CASRTDSRDYNEQFF
cdr3_nt: TGTGCCAGCAGAACCGACAGCCGTGATTACAATGAGCAGTTCTTC

j_call: TRBJ1-5
d_call: .
clone_size: .
v_call: TRBV19
cdr3_aa: CASSIDPGALNQPQHF
cdr3_nt: TGTGCCAGTAGTATAGACCCAGGGGCCCTCAATCAGCCCCAGCATTTT

j_call: TRBJ1-2
d_call: TRBD1
clone_size: .
v_call: TRBV5-1
cdr3_aa: CASSLASTGDNYGYTF
cdr3_nt: TGCGCCAGCAGCTTGGCTTCAACAGGGGATAACTATGGCTACACCTTC